This TCR beta chain was sequenced for a study of T cell repertoires in cytomegalovirus infection. Study overall: CMV infection and matching HLA type were both indicated by public TCR beta signatures.

This clonotype has ten or more counts. Its antigen is not identified. From the reads, TCRdb called clonotypes with MiXCR, one entry per CDR3 protein. The sample lists about 250,000 distinct CDR3 sequences; roughly 6.5% were seen once. Points from the study as a whole: Cumulative public TCR beta family frequency identified carriers of CMV plus the relevant HLA. It was HLA-C-restricted CMV-specific TCR beta clonotypes that dominated the response ex vivo.

The CDR3 sequence is 15 residues long. Germline CDR1 is KGHSH and CDR2 is LQKENI. Trimming removed 2 bases from V and 1 base from J, with 9 bases in between. The source is a human donor in good health (CMV status not recorded). Some clones in this sample may be carry-over from other donors' samples. This chain uses TRBV18 with TRBJ1-5, with a tentative D call TRBD1 (6 bases). What was sequenced was PBMCs. The CDR3 nucleotides read TGTGCCAGCTCACCAACAGGGTTGAGCAATCAGCCCCAGCATTTT. It is translated as CASSPTGLSNQPQHF.